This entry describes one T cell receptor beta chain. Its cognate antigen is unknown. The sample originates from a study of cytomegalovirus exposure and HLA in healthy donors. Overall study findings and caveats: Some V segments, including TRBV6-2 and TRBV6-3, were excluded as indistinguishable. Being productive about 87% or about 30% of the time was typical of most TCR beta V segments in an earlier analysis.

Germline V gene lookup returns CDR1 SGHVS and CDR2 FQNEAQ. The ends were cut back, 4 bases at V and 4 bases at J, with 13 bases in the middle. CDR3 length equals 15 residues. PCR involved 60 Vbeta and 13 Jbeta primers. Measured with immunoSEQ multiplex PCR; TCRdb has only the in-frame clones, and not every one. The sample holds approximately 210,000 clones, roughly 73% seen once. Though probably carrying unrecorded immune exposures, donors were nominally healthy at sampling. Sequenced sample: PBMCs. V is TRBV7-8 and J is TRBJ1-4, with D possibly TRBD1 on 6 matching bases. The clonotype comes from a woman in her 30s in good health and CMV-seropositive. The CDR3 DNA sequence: TGTGCCAGCAGCTCCCTAGGGACACTTAATGAAAAACTGTTTTTT. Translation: CASSSLGTLNEKLFF.